This T cell receptor beta chain was captured by sequencing in a study of shared clonotypes between healthy human individuals. Profiling relied on immunoSEQ multiplex PCR, and the TCRdb table lists in-frame clones only, not all of them. The sample lists 450,000 to 600,000 clones, 70% to 85% occurring once. Caucasian adults living in Nashville, Tennessee, provided all samples. Details on this clone: Other DNA variants within this sample encode the same CDR3.

Trimming stripped 3 bases from V and 4 bases from J, with 12 bases between. Germline CDR1 is KGHSH and CDR2 is LQKENI. This CDR3 contains 14 residues. Sequencing was done on a sample of PBMCs. The source of this sequence is a woman between 35 and 50 years old in good health. Some clones in this sample may be carry-over from other donors' samples. V usage is TRBV18 and J usage is TRBJ2-5; perhaps TRBD1 as D (6 bases). This CDR3 reads CASSPRQGRETQYF. The CDR3 nucleotides read TGTGCCAGCTCACCCAGGCAGGGGCGAGAGACCCAGTACTTC.